One and the same sample provided the 5 T cell receptor beta chains below, sequenced in a study of blood T cell repertoires in COVID-19. Profiled with immunoSEQ multiplex PCR; TCRdb holds only in-frame clones, not every one. The table includes about 130,000 clones, roughly 88% detected once. Source material: peripheral blood. Receptors originate from a man over 45 with acute or convalescent COVID-19.

This clone was found a few times. This rearrangement joins TRBV9 to TRBJ1-2, with D uncertain. This CDR3 contains 13 residues. V lost 5 bases, J lost 4 bases, and 12 bases lay in between. CDR1 is SGDLS and CDR2 is YYNGEE in the germline V gene. The CDR3 sequence: CASRPAGPYGYTF. The CDR3 DNA reads as TGTGCCAGCAGGCCCGCGGGCCCCTATGGCTACACCTTC. Full variable domain (remainder filled in from reference TRBV9 and TRBJ1-2): DSGVTQTPKHLITATGQRVTLRCSPRSGDLSVYWYQQSLDQGLQFLIQYYNGEERAKGNILERFSAQQFPDLHSELNLSSLELGDSALYFCASRPAGPYGYTFGSGTRLTVV.

The rearrangement uses TRBV27 and TRBJ1-6; 11 bases line up with TRBD1. This CDR3 contains 18 residues. With 5 bases clipped from V and 9 bases from J, the junction kept 15 bases outside the gene matches. Germline V CDR1 and CDR2: MNHEY, SMNVEV (reference sequence). The CDR3 coding sequence is TGTGCCAGCAGTCTTATCAGCCTCGGACAGGGGGCTGGTTCACCCCTCCACTTT. Its protein is CASSLISLGQGAGSPLHF.

The J gene is TRBJ2-1, the V gene TRBV5-1; D is possibly TRBD1 (5 bases). This CDR3 spans 16 amino acids. V was pared by 7 bases and J by 5 bases, with 22 bases between. Germline V lookup: CDR1 SGHRS, CDR2 YFSETQ. The CDR3 DNA sequence: TGCGCCAGCTCAATTAGGACAAGTCAAGGGGACAATGAGCAGTTCTTC. Amino acid sequence: CASSIRTSQGDNEQFF.

The V call is TRBV3-1 (or the pseudogene TRBV3-2), the J call TRBJ2-1; 12 bases line up with TRBD2. The CDR3 has 20 amino acids. Looked up from germline, CDR1 is LGHDT and CDR2 is YNNKEL (reference sequence). With V trimmed by 1 base and J by 3 bases, 13 bases remained unmatched. CDR3 protein: CASSQGGRVTSGSYYNEQFF. CDR3 DNA sequence: TGTGCCAGCAGCCAAGGAGGTAGGGTGACTAGCGGGAGTTACTACAATGAGCAGTTCTTC.

This chain uses TRBV18 with TRBJ1-4; no definite D call. V lost 3 bases and J 10 bases, leaving 12 bases between the germline ends. Germline-derived CDR1 and CDR2 are KGHSH and LQKENI. The CDR3 loop spans 13 amino acids. The CDR3 bases are TGTGCCAGCTCACCGGCAGGCGATGGAAAACTGTTTTTT. Amino acid sequence: CASSPAGDGKLFF.